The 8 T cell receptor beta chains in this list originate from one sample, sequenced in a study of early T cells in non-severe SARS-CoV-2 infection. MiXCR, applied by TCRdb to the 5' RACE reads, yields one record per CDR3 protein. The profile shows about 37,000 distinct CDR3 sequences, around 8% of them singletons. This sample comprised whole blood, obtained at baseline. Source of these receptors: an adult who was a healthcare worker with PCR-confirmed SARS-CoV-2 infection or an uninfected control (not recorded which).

The CDR3 bases are TGCGCCAGCAGTGTCCTCCGGCAGGGGGCGGGCGGCTACACCTTC. This gives the protein CASSVLRQGAGGYTF. This chain joins TRBV10-2 and TRBJ1-2; 8 positions agree with TRBD1. V was clipped by 4 bases and J by 8 bases; unmatched bases: 12. CDR3 length: 15 amino acids. Germline CDR1 WSHSY, CDR2 SAAADI.

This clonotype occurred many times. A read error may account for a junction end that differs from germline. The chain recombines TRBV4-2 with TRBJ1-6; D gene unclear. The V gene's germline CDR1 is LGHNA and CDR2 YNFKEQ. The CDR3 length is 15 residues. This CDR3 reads CASSQVFGNNSPLHF. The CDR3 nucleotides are TGTGCCAGCAGCCAAGTATTCGGGAATAATTCACCCCTCCATTTT.

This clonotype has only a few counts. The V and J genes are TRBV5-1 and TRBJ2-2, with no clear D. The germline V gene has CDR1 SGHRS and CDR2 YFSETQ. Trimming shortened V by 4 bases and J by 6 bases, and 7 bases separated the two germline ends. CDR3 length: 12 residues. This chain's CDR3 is CASSAYPGELFF. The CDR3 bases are TGCGCCAGCAGCGCTTATCCCGGGGAGCTGTTTTTT.

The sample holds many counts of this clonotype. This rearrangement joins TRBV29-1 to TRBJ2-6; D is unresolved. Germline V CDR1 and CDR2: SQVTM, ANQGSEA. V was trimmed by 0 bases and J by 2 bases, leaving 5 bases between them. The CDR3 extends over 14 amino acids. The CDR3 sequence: CSVEDGTGANVLTF. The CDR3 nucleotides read TGCAGCGTTGAAGATGGGACTGGGGCCAACGTCCTGACTTTC.

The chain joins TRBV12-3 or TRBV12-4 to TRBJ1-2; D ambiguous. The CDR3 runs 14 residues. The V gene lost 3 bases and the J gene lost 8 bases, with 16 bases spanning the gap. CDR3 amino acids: CASSFTRGQEGYTF. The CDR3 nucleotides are TGTGCCAGCAGTTTCACCCGAGGGCAGGAAGGCTACACCTTC.

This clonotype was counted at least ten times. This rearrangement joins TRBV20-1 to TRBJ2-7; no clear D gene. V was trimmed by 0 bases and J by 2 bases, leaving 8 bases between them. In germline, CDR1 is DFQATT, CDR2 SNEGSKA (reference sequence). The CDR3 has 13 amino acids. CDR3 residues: CSARDQPTYEQYF. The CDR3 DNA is TGCAGTGCTAGAGATCAGCCGACCTACGAGCAGTACTTC.

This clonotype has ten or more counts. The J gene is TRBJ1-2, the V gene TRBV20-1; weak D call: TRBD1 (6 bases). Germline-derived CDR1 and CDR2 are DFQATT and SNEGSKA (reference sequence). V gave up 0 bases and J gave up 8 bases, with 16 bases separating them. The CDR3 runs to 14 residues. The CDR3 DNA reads TGCAGTGCTAGAGATATTAAGGGGGGCAGGGGCTACACCTTC. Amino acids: CSARDIKGGRGYTF.

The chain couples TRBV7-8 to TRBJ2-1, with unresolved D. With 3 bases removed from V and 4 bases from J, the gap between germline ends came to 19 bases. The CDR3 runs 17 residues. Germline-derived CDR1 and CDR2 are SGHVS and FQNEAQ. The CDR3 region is CASSFQSTVHLYNEQFF. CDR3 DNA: TGTGCCAGCAGCTTTCAAAGTACAGTTCACCTATACAATGAGCAGTTCTTC.